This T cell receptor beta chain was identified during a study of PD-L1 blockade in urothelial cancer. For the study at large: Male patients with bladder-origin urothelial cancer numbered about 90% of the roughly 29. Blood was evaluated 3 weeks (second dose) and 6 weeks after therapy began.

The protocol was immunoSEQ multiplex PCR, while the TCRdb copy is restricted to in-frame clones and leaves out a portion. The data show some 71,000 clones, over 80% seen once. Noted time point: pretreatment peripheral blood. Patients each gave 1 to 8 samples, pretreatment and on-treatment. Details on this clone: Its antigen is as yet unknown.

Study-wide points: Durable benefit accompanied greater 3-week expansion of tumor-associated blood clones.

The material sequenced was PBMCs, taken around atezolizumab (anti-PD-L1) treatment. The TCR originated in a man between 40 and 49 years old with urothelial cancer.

The CDR3 DNA is TGTGCCAGCAGTTTGAGGATCACTGAAGCTTTCTTT. It is translated as CASSLRITEAFF. The chain carries TRBV28 and TRBJ1-1; D unresolved. V was clipped by 3 bases and J by 4 bases, with 6 bases between them. Germline V gene lookup returns CDR1 MDHEN and CDR2 SYDVKM. The CDR3 totals 12 residues.